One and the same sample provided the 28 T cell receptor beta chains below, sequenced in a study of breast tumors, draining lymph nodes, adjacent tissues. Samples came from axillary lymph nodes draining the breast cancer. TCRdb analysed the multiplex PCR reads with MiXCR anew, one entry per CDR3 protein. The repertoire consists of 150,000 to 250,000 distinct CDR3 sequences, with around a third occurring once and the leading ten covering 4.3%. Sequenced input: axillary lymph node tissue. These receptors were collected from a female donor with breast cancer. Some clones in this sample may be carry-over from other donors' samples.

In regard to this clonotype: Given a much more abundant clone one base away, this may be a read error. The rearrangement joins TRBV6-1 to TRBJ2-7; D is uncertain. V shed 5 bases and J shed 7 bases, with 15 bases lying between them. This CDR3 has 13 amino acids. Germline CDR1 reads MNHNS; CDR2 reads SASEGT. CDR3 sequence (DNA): TGTGCCAGCAGTCCGAGTTCCGTTGGGGAGCAGTACTTC. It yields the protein CASSPSSVGEQYF.

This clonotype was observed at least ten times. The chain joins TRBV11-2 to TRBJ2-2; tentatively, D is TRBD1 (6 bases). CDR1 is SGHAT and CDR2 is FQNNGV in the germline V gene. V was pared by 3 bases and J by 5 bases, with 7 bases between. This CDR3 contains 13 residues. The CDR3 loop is CASSFTGTGELFF. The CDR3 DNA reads TGTGCCAGCAGCTTTACAGGGACCGGGGAGCTGTTTTTT. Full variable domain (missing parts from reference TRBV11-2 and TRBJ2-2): EAGVAQSPRYKIIEKRQSVAFWCNPISGHATLYWYQQILGQGPKLLIQFQNNGVVDDSQLPKDRFSAERLKGVDSTLKIQPAKLEDSAVYLCASSFTGTGELFFGEGSRLTVL.

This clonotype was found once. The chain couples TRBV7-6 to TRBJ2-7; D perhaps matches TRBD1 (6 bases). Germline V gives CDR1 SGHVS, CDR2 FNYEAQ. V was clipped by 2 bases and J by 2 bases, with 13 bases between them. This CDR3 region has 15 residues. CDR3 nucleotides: TGTGCCAGCAGCTTAAACCCCGGACAGACCTACGAGCAGTACTTC. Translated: CASSLNPGQTYEQYF.

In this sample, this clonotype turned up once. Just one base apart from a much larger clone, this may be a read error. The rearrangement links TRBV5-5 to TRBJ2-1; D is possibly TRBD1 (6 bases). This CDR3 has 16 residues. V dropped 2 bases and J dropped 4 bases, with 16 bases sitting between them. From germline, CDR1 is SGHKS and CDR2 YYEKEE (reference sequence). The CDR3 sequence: CASSFWDTGSYNEQFF. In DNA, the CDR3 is TGTGCCAGCAGCTTTTGGGACACGGGGTCTTACAATGAGCAGTTCTTC.

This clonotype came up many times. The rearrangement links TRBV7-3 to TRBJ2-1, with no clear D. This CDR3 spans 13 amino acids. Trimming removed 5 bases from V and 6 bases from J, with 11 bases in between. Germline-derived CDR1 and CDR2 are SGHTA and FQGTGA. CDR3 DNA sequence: TGTGCCAGCAGCATCTTACCGGGCAATGAGCAGTTCTTC. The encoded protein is CASSILPGNEQFF.

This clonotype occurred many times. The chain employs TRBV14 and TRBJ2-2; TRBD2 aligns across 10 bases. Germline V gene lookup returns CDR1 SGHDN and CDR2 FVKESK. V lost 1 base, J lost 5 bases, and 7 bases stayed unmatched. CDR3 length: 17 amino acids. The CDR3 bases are TGTGCCAGCAGCCAAGTTCGGCTAGCGGGAGTTACCGGGGAGCTGTTTTTT. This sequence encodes CASSQVRLAGVTGELFF. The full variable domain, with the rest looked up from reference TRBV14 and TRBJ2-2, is EAGVTQFPSHSVIEKGQTVTLRCDPISGHDNLYWYRRVMGKEIKFLLHFVKESKQDESGMPNNRFLAERTGGTYSTLKVQPAELEDSGVYFCASSQVRLAGVTGELFFGEGSRLTVL.

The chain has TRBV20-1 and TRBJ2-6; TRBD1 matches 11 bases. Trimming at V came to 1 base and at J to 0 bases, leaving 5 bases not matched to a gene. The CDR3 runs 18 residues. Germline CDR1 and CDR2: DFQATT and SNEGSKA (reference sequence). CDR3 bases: TGCAGTGCTAGAGCCCCCGGGACAGGGGGCTCTGGGGCCAACGTCCTGACTTTC. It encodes CSARAPGTGGSGANVLTF.

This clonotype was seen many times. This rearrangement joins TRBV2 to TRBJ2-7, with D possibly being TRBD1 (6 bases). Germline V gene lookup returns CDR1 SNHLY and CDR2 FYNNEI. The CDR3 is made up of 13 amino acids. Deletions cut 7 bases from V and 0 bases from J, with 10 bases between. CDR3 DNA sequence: TGTGCCAGCACCCGGGACAACTCCTACGAGCAGTACTTC. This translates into CASTRDNSYEQYF.

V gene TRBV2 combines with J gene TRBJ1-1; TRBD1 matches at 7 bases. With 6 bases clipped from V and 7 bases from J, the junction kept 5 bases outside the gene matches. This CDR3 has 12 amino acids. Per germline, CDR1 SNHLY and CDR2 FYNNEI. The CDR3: CASSLGGFEAFF. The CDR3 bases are TGTGCCAGCAGCTTAGGGGGCTTTGAAGCTTTCTTT.

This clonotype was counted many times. CDR3 bases: TGTGCCAGCAGCTTAATAGAGTATGGCTACACCTTC. It translates to CASSLIEYGYTF. V and J are TRBV7-9 and TRBJ1-2; D unresolved. The CDR3 runs 12 residues. Germline V gene sequence: CDR1 SEHNR, CDR2 FQNEAQ (reference sequence). V dropped 2 bases and J dropped 5 bases, with 6 bases sitting between them. The full variable domain, in which reference TRBV7-9 and TRBJ1-2 provide the parts outside the CDR3, is DTGVSQNPRHKITKRGQNVTFRCDPISEHNRLYWYRQTLGQGPEFLTYFQNEAQLEKSRLLSDRFSAERPKGSFSTLEIQRTEQGDSAMYLCASSLIEYGYTFGSGTRLTVV.

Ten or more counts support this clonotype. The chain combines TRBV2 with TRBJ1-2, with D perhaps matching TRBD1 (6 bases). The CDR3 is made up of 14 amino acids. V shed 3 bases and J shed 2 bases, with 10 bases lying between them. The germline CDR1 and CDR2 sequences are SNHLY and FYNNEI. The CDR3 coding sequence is TGTGCCAGCAGTGAGAGGCAGGGGAACTATGGCTACACCTTC. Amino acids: CASSERQGNYGYTF.

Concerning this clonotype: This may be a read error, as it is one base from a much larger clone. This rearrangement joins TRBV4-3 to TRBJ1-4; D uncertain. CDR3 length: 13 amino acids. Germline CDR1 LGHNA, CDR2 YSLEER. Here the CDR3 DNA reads TGCGCCGGCAGCCTTAGTCGGCGGGAAAAACTGTTTTTT. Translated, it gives CAGSLSRREKLFF.

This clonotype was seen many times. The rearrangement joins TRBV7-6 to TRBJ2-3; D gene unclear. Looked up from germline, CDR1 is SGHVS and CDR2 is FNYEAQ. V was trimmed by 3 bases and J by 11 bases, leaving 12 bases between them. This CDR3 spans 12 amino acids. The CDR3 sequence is CASSLSSSMQYF. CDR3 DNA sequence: TGTGCCAGCAGCTTGTCAAGTTCGATGCAGTATTTT.

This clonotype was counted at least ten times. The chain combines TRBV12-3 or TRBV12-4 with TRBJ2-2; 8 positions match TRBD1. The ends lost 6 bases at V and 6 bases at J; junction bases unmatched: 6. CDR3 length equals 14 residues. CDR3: CASSQTGVPGELFF. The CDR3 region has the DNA TGTGCCAGCAGCCAGACAGGGGTTCCCGGGGAGCTGTTTTTT.

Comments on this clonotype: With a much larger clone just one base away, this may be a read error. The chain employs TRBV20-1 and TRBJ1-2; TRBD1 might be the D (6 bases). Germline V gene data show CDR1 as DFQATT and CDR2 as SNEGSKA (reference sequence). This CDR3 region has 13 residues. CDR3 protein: CSAPGTPAYAYTF. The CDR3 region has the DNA TGCAGTGCGCCCGGGACACCGGCTTATGCCTACACCTTC.

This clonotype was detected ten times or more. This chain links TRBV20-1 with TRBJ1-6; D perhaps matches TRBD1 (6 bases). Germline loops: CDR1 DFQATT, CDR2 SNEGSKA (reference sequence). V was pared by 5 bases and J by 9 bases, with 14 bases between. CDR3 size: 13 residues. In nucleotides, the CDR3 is TGCAGTGCTCCCGGGACAATCGTTTCACCCCTCCACTTT. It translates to CSAPGTIVSPLHF.

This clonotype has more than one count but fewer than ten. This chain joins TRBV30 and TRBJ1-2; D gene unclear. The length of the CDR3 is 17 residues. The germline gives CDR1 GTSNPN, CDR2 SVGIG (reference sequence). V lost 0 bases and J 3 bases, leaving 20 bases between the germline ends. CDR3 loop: CAWSVRLFSLRDYGYTF. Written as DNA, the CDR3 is TGTGCCTGGAGTGTGCGGTTGTTTTCCTTGAGGGACTATGGCTACACCTTC.

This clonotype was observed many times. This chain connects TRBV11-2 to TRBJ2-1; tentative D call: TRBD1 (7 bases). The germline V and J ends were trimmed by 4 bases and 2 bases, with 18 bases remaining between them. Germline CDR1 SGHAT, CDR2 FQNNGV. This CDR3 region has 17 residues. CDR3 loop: CASSSVGSGGTYNEQFF. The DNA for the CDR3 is TGTGCCAGCAGCTCGGTAGGATCAGGGGGGACCTACAATGAGCAGTTCTTC.

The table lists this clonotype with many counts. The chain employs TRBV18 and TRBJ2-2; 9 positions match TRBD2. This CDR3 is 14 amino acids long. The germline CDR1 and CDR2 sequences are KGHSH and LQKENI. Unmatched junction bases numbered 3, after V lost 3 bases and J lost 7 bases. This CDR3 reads CASSPAGGDGELFF. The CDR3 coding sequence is TGTGCCAGCTCACCCGCGGGAGGGGACGGGGAGCTGTTTTTT.

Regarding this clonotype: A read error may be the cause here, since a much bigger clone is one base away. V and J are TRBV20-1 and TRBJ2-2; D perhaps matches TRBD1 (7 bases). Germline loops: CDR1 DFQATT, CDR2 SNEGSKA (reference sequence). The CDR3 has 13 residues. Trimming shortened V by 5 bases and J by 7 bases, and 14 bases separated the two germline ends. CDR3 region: CSAGLTGVGELFF. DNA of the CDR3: TGCAGTGCTGGACTAACAGGGGTCGGGGAGCTGTTTTTT.

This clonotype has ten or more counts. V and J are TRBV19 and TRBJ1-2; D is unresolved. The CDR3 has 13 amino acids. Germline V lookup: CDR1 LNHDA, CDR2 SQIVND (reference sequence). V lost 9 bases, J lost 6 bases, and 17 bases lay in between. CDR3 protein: CASRPGGFDGYTF. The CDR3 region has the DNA TGTGCCAGCCGGCCGGGAGGGTTCGATGGCTACACCTTC.

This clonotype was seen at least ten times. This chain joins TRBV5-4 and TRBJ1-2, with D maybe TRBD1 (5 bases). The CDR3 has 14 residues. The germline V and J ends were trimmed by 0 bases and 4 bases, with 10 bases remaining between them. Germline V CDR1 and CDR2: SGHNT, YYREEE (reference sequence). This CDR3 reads CASSLAEGIYGYTF. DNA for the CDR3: TGTGCCAGCAGCTTGGCCGAGGGGATCTATGGCTACACCTTC.

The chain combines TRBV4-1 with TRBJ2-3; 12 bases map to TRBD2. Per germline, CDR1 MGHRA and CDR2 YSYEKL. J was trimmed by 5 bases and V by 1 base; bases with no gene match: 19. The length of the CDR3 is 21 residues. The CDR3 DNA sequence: TGCGCCAGCAGCCAAGTCCGAGGAGCTAGCGGGAGGGGAGTTATAGGAGATACGCAGTATTTT. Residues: CASSQVRGASGRGVIGDTQYF.

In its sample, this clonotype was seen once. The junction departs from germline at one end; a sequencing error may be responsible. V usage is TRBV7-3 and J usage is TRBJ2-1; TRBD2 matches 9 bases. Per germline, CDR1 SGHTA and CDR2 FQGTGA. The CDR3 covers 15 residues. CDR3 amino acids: CASSTGTSWDNEKFF. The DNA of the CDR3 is TGTGCCAGCAGCACCGGGACTAGCTGGGACAATGAGAAGTTCTTC.

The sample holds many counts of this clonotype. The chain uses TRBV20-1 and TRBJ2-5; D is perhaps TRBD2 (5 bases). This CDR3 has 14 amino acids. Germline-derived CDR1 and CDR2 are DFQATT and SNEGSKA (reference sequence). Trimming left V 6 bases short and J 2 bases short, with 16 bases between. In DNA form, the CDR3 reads TGCAGTGCCAGCGCTAGCCTGGGGCAAGAGACCCAGTACTTC. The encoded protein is CSASASLGQETQYF.

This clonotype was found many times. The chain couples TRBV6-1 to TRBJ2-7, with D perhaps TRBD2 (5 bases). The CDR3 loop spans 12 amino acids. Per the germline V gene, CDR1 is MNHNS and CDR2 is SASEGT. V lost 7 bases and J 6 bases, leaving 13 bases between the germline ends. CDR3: CASTKDSPEQYF. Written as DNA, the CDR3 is TGTGCCAGCACTAAGGACTCTCCCGAGCAGTACTTC.

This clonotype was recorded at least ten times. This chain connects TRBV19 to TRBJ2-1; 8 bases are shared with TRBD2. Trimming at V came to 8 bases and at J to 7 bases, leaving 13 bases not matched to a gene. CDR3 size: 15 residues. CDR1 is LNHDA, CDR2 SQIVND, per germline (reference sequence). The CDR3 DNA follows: TGTGCCAGTCAGACCGGGGCGGGGGGCCGGAATGAGCAGTTCTTC. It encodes CASQTGAGGRNEQFF. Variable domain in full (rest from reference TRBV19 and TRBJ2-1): DGGITQSPKYLFRKEGQNVTLSCEQNLNHDAMYWYRQDPGQGLRLIYYSQIVNDFQKGDIAEGYSVSREKKESFPLTVTSAQKNPTAFYLCASQTGAGGRNEQFFGPGTRLTVL.

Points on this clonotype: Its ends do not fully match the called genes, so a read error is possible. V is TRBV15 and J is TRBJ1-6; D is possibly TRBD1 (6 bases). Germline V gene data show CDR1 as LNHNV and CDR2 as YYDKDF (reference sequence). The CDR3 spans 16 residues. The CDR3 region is CATSRDRGGSNSPLRF. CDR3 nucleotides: TGTGCCACCAGCAGAGATAGGGGGGGCTCGAATTCACCTCTCCGCTTT.